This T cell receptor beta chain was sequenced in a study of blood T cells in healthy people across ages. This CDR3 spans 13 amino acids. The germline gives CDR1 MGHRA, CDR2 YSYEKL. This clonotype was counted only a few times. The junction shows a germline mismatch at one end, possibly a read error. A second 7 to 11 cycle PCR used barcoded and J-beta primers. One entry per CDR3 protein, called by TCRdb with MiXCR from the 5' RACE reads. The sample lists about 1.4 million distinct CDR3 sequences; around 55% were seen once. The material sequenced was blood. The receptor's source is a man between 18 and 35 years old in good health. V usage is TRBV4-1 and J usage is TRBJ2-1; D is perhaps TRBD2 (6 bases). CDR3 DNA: TGTGCCAGCAGCCAAGGTGCGGGAAATGAGCAGTTCTTC. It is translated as CASSQGAGNEQFF.